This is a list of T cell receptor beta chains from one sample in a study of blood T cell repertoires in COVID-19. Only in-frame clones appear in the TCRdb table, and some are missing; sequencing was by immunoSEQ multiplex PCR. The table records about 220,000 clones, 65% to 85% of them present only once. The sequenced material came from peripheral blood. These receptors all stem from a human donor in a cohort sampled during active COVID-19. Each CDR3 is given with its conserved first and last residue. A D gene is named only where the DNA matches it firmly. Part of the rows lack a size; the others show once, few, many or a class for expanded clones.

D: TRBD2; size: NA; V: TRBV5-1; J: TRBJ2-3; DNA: TGCGCCAGCAGCCGAAGACTAGCGGGAGGGGTTACAGATACGCAGTATTTT; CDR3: CASSRRLAGGVTDTQYF
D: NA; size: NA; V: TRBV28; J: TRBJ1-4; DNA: TGTGCCAGCAGTATAACGGTCCGCGAAAAACTGTTTTTT; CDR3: CASSITVREKLFF
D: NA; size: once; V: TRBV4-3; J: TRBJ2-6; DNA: TGCGCCAGCAGCCAATCGGGGGTTGGGGCCAACGTCCTGACTTTC; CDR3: CASSQSGVGANVLTF
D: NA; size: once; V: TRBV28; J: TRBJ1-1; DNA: TGTGCCACACCTGATACGGGAGAGAACACTGAAGCTTTCTTT; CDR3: CATPDTGENTEAFF
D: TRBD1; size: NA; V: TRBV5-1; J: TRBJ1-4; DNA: TGCGCCAGCAGCATGGAGGGACAGTCTAATGAAAAACTGTTTTTT; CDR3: CASSMEGQSNEKLFF
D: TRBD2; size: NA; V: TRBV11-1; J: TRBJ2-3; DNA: TGTGCCAGCAGCTGGCGGGGGGCCCCAGATACGCAGTATTTT; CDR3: CASSWRGAPDTQYF
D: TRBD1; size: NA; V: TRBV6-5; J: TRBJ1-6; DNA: TGTGCCAGCGCCGGGACAGGGGACTTTAGAGCACCCCTCCACTTT; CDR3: CASAGTGDFRAPLHF
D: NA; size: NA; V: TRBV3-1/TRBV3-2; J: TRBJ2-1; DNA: TGTGCCAGCAGCCATAGAGGGACTGCCAACAATGAGCAGTTCTTC; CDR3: CASSHRGTANNEQFF
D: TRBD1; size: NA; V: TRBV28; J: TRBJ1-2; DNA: TGTGCCAGCAGTCCGACAGGGCCGAGTGGCTACACCTTC; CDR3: CASSPTGPSGYTF
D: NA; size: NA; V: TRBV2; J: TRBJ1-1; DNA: TGTGCCAGCAGGAGGATAAACACTGAAGCTTTCTTT; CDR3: CASRRINTEAFF
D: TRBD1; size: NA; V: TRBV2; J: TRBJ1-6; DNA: TGTGCCAGCAGTCAGGGGGCTAGGAATCATTCACCCCTCCACTTT; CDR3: CASSQGARNHSPLHF
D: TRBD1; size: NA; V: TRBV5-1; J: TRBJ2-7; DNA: TGCGCCAGCAACGACATGGGACAGGGGGCGGACGAGCAGTACTTC; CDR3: CASNDMGQGADEQYF
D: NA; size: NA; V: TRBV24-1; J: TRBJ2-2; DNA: TGTGCCACCAGTGAGCCGGAGGGCGCTAACACCGGGGAGCTGTTTTTT; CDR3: CATSEPEGANTGELFF
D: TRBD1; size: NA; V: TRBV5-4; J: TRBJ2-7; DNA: TGTGCCAGCAGTTTCGACCGGGACAGGGTTGTGTACGAGCAGTACTTC; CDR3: CASSFDRDRVVYEQYF
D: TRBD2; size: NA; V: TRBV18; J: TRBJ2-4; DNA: TGTGCCAGCTCACCTTTCGCTAGCGGACTAGCCAAAAACATTCAGTACTTC; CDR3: CASSPFASGLAKNIQYF
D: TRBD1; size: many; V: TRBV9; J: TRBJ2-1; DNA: TGTGCCAGCAGCCCAATGGACAGGGTCTATGAGCAGTTCTTC; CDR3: CASSPMDRVYEQFF
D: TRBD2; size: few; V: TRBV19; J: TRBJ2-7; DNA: TGTGCCAGTAGTATGACTAGCGGGCCAACCTACGAGCAGTACTTC; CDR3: CASSMTSGPTYEQYF
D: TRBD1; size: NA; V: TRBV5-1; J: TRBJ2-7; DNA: TGCGCCAGCAGCTGGGACAGGCGATCCTACGAGCAGTACTTC; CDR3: CASSWDRRSYEQYF
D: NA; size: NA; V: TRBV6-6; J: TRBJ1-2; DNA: TGTGCCAGCAGTTACGGAGGGACTGGCTACACCTTC; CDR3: CASSYGGTGYTF
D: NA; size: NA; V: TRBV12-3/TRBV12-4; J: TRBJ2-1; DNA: TGTGCCAGCAGTTTTGACCGAGCCAGGGAGCAGTTCTTC; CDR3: CASSFDRAREQFF
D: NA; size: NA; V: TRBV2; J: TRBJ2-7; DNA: TGTGCCAGCAACTCTGGGCAGGGCACCTACGAGCAGTACTTC; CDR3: CASNSGQGTYEQYF
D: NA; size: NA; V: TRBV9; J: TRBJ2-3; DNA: TGTGCCAGCAGCCCAAGGACTGTCGGCGTCGCAGATACGCAGTATTTT; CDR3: CASSPRTVGVADTQYF
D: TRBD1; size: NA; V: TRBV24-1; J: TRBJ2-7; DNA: TGTGCCACCGCAAGGGACAGGAGGTTCGAGCAGTACTTC; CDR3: CATARDRRFEQYF
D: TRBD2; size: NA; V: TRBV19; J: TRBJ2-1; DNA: TGTGCCAGTAGGAATAGCGGGAGGGGTGTTTACAATGAGCAGTTCTTC; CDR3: CASRNSGRGVYNEQFF
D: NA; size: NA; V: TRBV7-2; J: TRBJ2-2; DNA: TGTGCCAGCAAGGAGTCCGGCGGGACGAACACCGGGGAGCTGTTTTTT; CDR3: CASKESGGTNTGELFF
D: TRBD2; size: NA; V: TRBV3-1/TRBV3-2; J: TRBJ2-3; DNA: TGTGCCAGCAGCCGCGGCCCGGGACTAGGTGTCGCAGATACGCAGTATTTT; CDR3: CASSRGPGLGVADTQYF
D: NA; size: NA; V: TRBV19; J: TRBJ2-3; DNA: TGTGCCAGTAGTATAACCCGGGGCACAGATACGCAGTATTTT; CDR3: CASSITRGTDTQYF
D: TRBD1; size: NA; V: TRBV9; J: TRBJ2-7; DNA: TGTGCCAGCAGCGTAGAACAGGGGGCTGGCGAGCAGTACTTC; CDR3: CASSVEQGAGEQYF
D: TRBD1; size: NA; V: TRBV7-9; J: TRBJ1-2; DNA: TGTGCCAGCAGCCGAGACAGGGGCAATGGCTACACCTTC; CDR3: CASSRDRGNGYTF
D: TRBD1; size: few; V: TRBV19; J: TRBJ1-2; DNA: TGTGCCAGTAGCAAAAGAGGGGGCAGTATCTATGGCTACACCTTC; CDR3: CASSKRGGSIYGYTF
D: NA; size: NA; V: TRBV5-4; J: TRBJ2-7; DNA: TGTGCCAGCAGCTTCCAGGGATCACGAGAGCAGTACTTC; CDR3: CASSFQGSREQYF
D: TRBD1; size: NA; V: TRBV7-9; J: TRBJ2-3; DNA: TGTGCCAGCAGCTTAGAACGGGACAGGGGAGGTGATACGCAGTATTTT; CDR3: CASSLERDRGGDTQYF
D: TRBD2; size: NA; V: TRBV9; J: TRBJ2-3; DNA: TGTGCCAGCAGCGTAGTCAGCGGGGGGCCAACAGATACGCAGTATTTT; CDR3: CASSVVSGGPTDTQYF
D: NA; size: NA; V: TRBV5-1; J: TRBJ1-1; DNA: TGCGCCAGCAGCTACCAGGGGCACACTGAAGCTTTCTTT; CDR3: CASSYQGHTEAFF
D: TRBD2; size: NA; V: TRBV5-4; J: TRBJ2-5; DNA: TGTGCCAGCAGCTTGGGACTAGCGTCACAAGAGACCCAGTACTTC; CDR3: CASSLGLASQETQYF
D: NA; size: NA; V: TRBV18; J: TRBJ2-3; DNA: TGTGCCAGCTCACCTCCTAGCGAGGGAGATACGCAGTATTTT; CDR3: CASSPPSEGDTQYF
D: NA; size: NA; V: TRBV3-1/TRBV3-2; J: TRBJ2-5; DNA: TGTGCCAGCAGCCAAGGTGGGGGGGGACAACCATTGGACCAGTACTTC; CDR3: CASSQGGGGQPLDQYF
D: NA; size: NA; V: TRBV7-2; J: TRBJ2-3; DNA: TGTGCCAGCAGCTTTGACAGAGGAACGCAGTATTTT; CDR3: CASSFDRGTQYF
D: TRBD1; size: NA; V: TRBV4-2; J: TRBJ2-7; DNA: TGTGCCAGCAGCCAAGCCGAGGGACAGGGGGAGCAGTACTTC; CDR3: CASSQAEGQGEQYF
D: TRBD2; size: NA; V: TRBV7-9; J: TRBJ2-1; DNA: TGTGCCAGCGGGACTAGCGGAGCAAGCTCCTACAATGAGCAGTTCTTC; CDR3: CASGTSGASSYNEQFF
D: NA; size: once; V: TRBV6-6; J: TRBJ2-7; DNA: TGTGCCAGCAGTTATATCCGGGGCTACGAGCAGTACTTC; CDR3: CASSYIRGYEQYF
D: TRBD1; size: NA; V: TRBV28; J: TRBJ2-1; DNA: TGTGCCAGCAGTTTATGGGTGGGGACAGAGGACAATGAGCAGTTCTTC; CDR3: CASSLWVGTEDNEQFF
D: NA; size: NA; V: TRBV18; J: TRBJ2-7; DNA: TGTGCCAGCTCACTACAGGGGGGGTACGAGCAGTACTTC; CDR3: CASSLQGGYEQYF
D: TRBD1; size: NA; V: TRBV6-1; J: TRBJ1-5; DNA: TGTGCCAGCAGTGCCGCGGGACAGGGAATTAATCAGCCCCAGCATTTT; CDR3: CASSAAGQGINQPQHF
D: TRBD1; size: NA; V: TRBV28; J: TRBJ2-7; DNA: TGTGCCAGCAGTTTATTACTTGGACAGGGACCCTACGAGCAGTACTTC; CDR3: CASSLLLGQGPYEQYF
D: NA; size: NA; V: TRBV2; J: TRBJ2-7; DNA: TGTGCCAGCGGACATAACTCCTACGAGCAGTACTTC; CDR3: CASGHNSYEQYF
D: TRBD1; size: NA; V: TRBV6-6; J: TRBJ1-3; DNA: TGTGCCAGCAGCCGACAAGGGACAGGGGTCTCTGGAAACACCATATATTTT; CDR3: CASSRQGTGVSGNTIYF
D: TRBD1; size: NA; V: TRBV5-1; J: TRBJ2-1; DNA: TGCGCCAGCAGCTTGGAAGGGGGCAGTCGGTTCTTC; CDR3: CASSLEGGSRFF
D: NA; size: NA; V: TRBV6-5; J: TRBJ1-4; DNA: TGTGCCAGCAACAACAGAGGGGAAAAACTGTTTTTT; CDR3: CASNNRGEKLFF